This T cell receptor beta chain was retrieved from a study of blood T cells in healthy people across ages. Background on the study: When template switching was applied, about one barcoded beta molecule was captured per two T cells.

In this sample, this clonotype turned up a few times. The use of a sample-barcoded 5' primer and a J-beta primer mix characterized a second PCR of about 6 to 12 cycles. Through a template-switch adaptor with 12 random nucleotides, each cDNA molecule received a tag. TCRdb redid the calling of the 5' RACE reads with MiXCR, one entry per CDR3 protein. This sample has hundreds of thousands of distinct CDR3 sequences, with roughly 58% found just once. Germline assignment: CDR1 SEHNR and CDR2 FQNEAQ (reference sequence). V was clipped by 5 bases and J by 5 bases, with 18 bases between them. This CDR3 contains 15 residues.

The chain uses TRBV7-9 and TRBJ1-2; TRBD1 is a possible D gene (5 bases). The origin of this receptor is a man in his sixties in good health. Sequencing was carried out using blood. The CDR3 loop is CASSPGDSRWYGYTF. The CDR3 nucleotides read TGTGCCAGCAGCCCCGGTGACAGTCGCTGGTATGGCTACACCTTC.